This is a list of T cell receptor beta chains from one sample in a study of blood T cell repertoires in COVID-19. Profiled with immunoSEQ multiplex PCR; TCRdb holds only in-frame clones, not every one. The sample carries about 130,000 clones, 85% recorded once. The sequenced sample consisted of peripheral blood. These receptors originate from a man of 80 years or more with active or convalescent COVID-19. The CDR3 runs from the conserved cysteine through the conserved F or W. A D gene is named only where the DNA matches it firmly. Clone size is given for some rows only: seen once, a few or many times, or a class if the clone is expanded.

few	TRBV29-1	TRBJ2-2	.	CSVRDNANTGELFF	TGCAGCGTGAGGGACAACGCGAACACCGGGGAGCTGTTTTTT
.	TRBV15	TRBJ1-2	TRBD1	CATSRDGTVFDGYTF	TGTGCCACCAGCAGAGATGGGACAGTTTTTGATGGCTACACCTTC
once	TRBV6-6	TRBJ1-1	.	CASSYRQGRGAFF	TGTGCCAGCAGTTATCGACAAGGGAGGGGGGCTTTCTTT
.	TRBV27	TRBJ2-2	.	CASKPKRQRNTGELFF	TGTGCCAGCAAACCAAAGCGACAGAGGAACACCGGGGAGCTGTTTTTT
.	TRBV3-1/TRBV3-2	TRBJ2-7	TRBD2	CASSPLTSGGAGEQYF	TGTGCCAGCAGCCCCCTGACTAGCGGGGGGGCGGGAGAGCAGTACTTC
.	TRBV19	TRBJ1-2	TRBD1	CASRKIGTGRKNNYGYTF	TGTGCCAGTAGGAAAATTGGGACAGGCCGCAAGAATAACTATGGCTACACCTTC
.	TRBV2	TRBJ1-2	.	CASRAGSYGYTF	TGTGCCAGCAGGGCGGGGAGCTATGGCTACACCTTC
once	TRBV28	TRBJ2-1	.	CASGPRTWVEEQFF	TGTGCCAGCGGTCCTCGGACATGGGTCGAGGAGCAGTTCTTC
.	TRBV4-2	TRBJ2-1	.	CASSQDPRLTSYNEQFF	TGTGCCAGCAGCCAAGACCCGAGGCTGACCTCCTACAATGAGCAGTTCTTC
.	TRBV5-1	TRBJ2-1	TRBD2	CASRLSGSGYNEQFF	TGCGCCAGCAGACTAAGCGGGAGTGGCTACAATGAGCAGTTCTTC
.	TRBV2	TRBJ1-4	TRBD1	CATERQGTLPNEKLFF	TGTGCCACGGAACGACAGGGGACGCTACCAAATGAAAAACTGTTTTTT
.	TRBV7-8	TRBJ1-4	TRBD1	CASSATGGKDEKLFF	TGTGCCAGCAGCGCTACAGGGGGGAAGGATGAAAAACTGTTTTTT
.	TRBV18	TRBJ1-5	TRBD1	CASSLGQAGNQPQHF	TGTGCCAGCTCACTCGGACAGGCTGGTAATCAGCCCCAGCATTTT
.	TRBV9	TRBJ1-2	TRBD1	CASSSGQGSGYTF	TGTGCCAGCAGCTCCGGACAGGGCTCTGGCTACACCTTC
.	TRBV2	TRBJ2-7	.	CASSGLDNYEQYF	TGTGCCAGCAGCGGCTTGGACAACTACGAGCAGTACTTC
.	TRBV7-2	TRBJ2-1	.	CASSYSLSSYNEQFF	TGTGCCAGCAGCTACTCCCTATCATCCTACAATGAGCAGTTCTTC
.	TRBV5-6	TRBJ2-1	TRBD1	CASSFHPGQRLGSYNEQFF	TGTGCCAGCAGCTTCCACCCGGGACAGAGACTTGGCTCCTACAATGAGCAGTTCTTC
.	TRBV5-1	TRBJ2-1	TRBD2	CASSLVGGPSYNEQFF	TGCGCCAGCAGCTTGGTGGGAGGGCCTTCCTACAATGAGCAGTTCTTC
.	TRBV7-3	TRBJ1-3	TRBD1	CASSPGGLDSGNTIYF	TGTGCCAGCAGTCCAGGGGGCCTAGACTCTGGAAACACCATATATTTT
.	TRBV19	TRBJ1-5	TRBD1	CASSPPGGRYQPQHF	TGTGCCAGTAGTCCCCCAGGGGGTCGGTATCAGCCCCAGCATTTT
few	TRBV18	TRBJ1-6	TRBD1	CASSPGTGNSPLHF	TGTGCCAGCTCCCCTGGGACAGGAAATTCACCCCTCCACTTT
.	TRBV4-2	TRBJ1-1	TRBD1	CASSQERGLGAFF	TGTGCCAGCAGCCAAGAAAGGGGGCTCGGAGCTTTCTTT
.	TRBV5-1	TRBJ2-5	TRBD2	CASSLSVAGGETQYF	TGCGCCAGCAGCTTGTCGGTAGCGGGGGGAGAGACCCAGTACTTC
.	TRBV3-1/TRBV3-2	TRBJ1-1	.	CASSQRNTEAFF	TGTGCCAGCAGCCAGCGGAACACTGAAGCTTTCTTT
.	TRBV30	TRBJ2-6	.	CAWSGTRASGANVLTF	TGTGCCTGGAGCGGGACAAGGGCTTCTGGGGCCAACGTCCTGACTTTC
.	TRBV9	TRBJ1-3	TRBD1	CASSVDQGDWSGNTIYF	TGTGCCAGCAGCGTAGATCAGGGGGATTGGTCTGGAAACACCATATATTTT
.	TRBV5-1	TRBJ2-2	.	CASSWGWDYTGELFF	TGCGCCAGCAGCTGGGGGTGGGACTACACCGGGGAGCTGTTTTTT
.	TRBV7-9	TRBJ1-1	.	CASSLQMNTEAFF	TGTGCCAGCAGCTTACAGATGAACACTGAAGCTTTCTTT
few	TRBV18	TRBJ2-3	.	CASSPASDTQYF	TGTGCCAGCTCACCGGCTTCAGATACGCAGTATTTT
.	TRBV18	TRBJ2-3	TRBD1	CASSPQGAGGDTQYF	TGTGCCAGCTCACCACAGGGGGCAGGGGGAGATACGCAGTATTTT
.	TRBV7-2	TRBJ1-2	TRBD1	CASTPLGQGPLANYGYTF	TGTGCCAGCACCCCTCTAGGACAGGGCCCGTTAGCTAACTATGGCTACACCTTC
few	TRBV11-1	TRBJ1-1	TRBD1	CASSLDYRGYPEAFF	TGTGCCAGCAGCTTAGACTACAGGGGTTACCCTGAAGCTTTCTTT
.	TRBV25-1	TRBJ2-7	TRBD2	CASSDTSGRSYEQYF	TGTGCCAGCAGTGATACTAGCGGGAGATCCTACGAGCAGTACTTC
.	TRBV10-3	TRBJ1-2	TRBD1	CAIRRQGLGYTF	TGTGCCATCAGAAGACAGGGGCTAGGCTACACCTTC
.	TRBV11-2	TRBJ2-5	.	CASRGAGQETQYF	TGTGCCAGCAGGGGTGCAGGGCAAGAGACCCAGTACTTC
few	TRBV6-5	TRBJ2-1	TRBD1	CASSYGGQGANEQFF	TGTGCCAGCAGTTACGGTGGACAGGGGGCCAATGAGCAGTTCTTC
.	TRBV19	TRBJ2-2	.	CASSTNRNTGELFF	TGTGCCAGTAGTACCAACAGGAACACCGGGGAGCTGTTTTTT
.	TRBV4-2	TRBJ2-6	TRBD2	CASSQDPGGSGANVLTF	TGTGCCAGCAGCCAAGATCCGGGAGGCTCTGGGGCCAACGTCCTGACTTTC
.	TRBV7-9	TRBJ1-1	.	CASSPFLRVGGTEAFF	TGTGCCAGCAGCCCGTTCCTAAGGGTCGGGGGCACTGAAGCTTTCTTT
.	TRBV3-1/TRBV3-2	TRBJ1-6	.	CASSQDVNSPLHF	TGTGCCAGCAGCCAAGACGTGAATTCACCCCTCCACTTT
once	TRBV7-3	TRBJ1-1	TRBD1	CASSSGQGNTEAFF	TGTGCCAGCAGCTCGGGACAGGGTAACACTGAAGCTTTCTTT
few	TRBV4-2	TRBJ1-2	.	CASSQDRAGVVGYTF	TGTGCCAGCAGCCAAGATAGGGCAGGGGTGGTTGGCTACACCTTC
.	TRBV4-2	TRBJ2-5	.	CASSPLGEGQETQYF	TGTGCCAGCAGCCCCCTCGGGGAAGGCCAAGAGACCCAGTACTTC
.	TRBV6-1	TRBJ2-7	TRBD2	CASSDTSTSGPAYEQYF	TGTGCCAGCAGTGACACCTCGACTAGCGGGCCTGCCTACGAGCAGTACTTC
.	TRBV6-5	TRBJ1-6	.	CASRQDRLSPLHF	TGTGCCAGCCGACAGGATCGTCTTTCACCCCTCCACTTT
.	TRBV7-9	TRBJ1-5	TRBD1	CASSSTDRGLNQPQHF	TGTGCCAGCAGCTCAACGGACAGGGGGCTCAATCAGCCCCAGCATTTT
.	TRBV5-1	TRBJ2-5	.	CASSLGRNQETQYF	TGCGCCAGCAGCTTGGGGCGGAACCAAGAGACCCAGTACTTC
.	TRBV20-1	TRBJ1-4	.	CSASRGIGEKLFF	TGCAGTGCCAGTAGGGGGATTGGGGAAAAACTGTTTTTT
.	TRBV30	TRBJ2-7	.	CAWSVTQGGEQYF	TGTGCCTGGAGTGTAACCCAGGGGGGCGAGCAGTACTTC
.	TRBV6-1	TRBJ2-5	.	CASSDAPGVKETQYF	TGTGCCAGCAGTGATGCCCCCGGGGTAAAAGAGACCCAGTACTTC
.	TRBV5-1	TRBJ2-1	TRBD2	CASSPGLAGGRSYNEQFF	TGCGCCAGCAGCCCGGGACTAGCGGGGGGCCGCTCCTACAATGAGCAGTTCTTC
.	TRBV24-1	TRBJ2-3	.	CATSDPGGTDTQYF	TGTGCCACCAGTGATCCAGGGGGCACAGATACGCAGTATTTT
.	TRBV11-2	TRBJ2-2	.	CASSPGNAMNTGELFF	TGTGCCAGCAGCCCAGGCAACGCTATGAACACCGGGGAGCTGTTTTTT